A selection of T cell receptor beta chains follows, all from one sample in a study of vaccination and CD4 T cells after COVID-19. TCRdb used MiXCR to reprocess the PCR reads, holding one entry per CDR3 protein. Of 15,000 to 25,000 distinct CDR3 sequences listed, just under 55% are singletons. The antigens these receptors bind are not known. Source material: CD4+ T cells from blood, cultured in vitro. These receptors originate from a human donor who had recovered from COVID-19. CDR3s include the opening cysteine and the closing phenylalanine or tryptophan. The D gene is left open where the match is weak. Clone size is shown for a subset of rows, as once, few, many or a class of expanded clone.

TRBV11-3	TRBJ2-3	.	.	CASTLGGASSTDTQYF	TGTGCCAGCACCTTAGGGGGGGCTTCTAGCACAGATACGCAGTATTTT
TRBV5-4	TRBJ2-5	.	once	CASSLDREETQYF	TGTGCCAGCAGCTTAGACAGAGAAGAGACCCAGTACTTC
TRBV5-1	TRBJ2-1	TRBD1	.	CASSLGGQGNNEQFF	TGCGCCAGCAGCTTAGGGGGACAGGGAAACAATGAGCAGTTCTTC
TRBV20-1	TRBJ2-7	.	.	CSASSRAHEQYF	TGCAGTGCTAGTAGCCGGGCCCACGAGCAGTACTTC
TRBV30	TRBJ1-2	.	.	CAWRPGGGYGYTF	TGTGCCTGGAGGCCGGGAGGAGGATATGGCTACACCTTC
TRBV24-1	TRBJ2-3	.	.	CATSDSGSPTTDTQYF	TGTGCCACCAGTGATTCGGGCAGCCCTACCACAGATACGCAGTATTTT
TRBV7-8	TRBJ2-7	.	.	CASSLRGAYYEQYF	TGTGCCAGCAGCTTAAGGGGGGCCTACTACGAGCAGTACTTC
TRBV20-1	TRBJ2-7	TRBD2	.	CSETSGRVGEQYF	TGCAGTGAGACTAGCGGGAGGGTGGGCGAGCAGTACTTC
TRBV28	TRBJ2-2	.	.	CASTPWSVGSTGELFF	TGTGCCAGCACCCCATGGTCGGTAGGGTCCACCGGGGAGCTGTTTTTT
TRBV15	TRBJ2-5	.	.	CATSRDRKETQYF	TGTGCCACCAGCAGAGATCGGAAAGAGACCCAGTACTTC
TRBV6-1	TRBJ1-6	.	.	CASSPSSYNSPLHF	TGTGCCAGCAGCCCGAGCTCCTATAATTCACCCCTCCACTTT
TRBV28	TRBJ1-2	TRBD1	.	CASSRTGPYGYTF	TGTGCCAGCAGTCGGACAGGGCCCTATGGCTACACCTTC
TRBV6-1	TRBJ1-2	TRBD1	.	CASRQGQGIYGYTF	TGTGCCAGCAGGCAGGGACAGGGTATCTATGGCTACACCTTC
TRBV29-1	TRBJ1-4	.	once	CSVLTEKLFF	TGCAGCGTGTTAACCGAAAAACTGTTTTTT
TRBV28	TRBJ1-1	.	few	CASRILNTEAFF	TGTGCCAGCAGAATATTGAACACTGAAGCTTTCTTT
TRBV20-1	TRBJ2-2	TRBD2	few	CSARTSVNTGESLFF	TGCAGTGCTAGGACTAGCGTGAACACCGGGGAGTCGCTGTTTTTT
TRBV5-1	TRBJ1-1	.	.	CASSFTVNTEAFF	TGCGCCAGCAGCTTCACAGTGAACACTGAAGCTTTCTTT
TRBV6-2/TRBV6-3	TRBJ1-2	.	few	CASSYSAPPGYTF	TGTGCCAGCAGTTATTCGGCACCCCCTGGCTACACCTTC
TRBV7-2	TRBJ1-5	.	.	CASSLGIREGQPQHF	TGTGCCAGCAGCTTAGGGATCAGGGAAGGCCAGCCCCAGCATTTT
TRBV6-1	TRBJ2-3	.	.	CASSTRDSAQYF	TGTGCCAGCAGTACAAGGGACTCGGCGCAGTATTTT
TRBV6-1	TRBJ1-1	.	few	CAAEERRTEAFF	TGTGCCGCCGAGGAACGGAGGACTGAAGCTTTCTTT
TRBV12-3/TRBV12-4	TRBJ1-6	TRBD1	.	CASRTGTGLNSPLHF	TGTGCCAGCAGGACCGGGACAGGGTTAAATTCACCCCTCCACTTT
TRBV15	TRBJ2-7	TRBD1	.	CATSSRQGSYEQYF	TGTGCCACCAGCAGCCGACAGGGCTCCTACGAGCAGTACTTC
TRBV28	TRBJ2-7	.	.	CASLSTGTYEQYF	TGTGCCAGTCTCTCGACAGGAACCTACGAGCAGTACTTC
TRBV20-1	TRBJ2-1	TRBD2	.	CSASTSGSVYEQFF	TGCAGTGCTTCGACTAGCGGGAGTGTCTATGAGCAGTTCTTC
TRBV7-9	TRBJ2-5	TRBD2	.	CASSLGLAEQETQYF	TGTGCCAGCAGCTTAGGGCTAGCGGAACAAGAGACCCAGTACTTC
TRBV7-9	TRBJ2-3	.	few	CASSLRIYTDTQYF	TGTGCCAGCAGCTTGCGGATTTACACAGATACGCAGTATTTT
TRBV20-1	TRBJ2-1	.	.	CSARGGKRNNAYNEQFF	TGCAGTGCTAGAGGGGGGAAGCGGAATAATGCCTACAATGAGCAGTTCTTC
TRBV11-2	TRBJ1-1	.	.	CASTMGLVNTEAFF	TGTGCCAGCACCATGGGGCTGGTGAACACTGAAGCTTTCTTT
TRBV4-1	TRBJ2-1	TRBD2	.	CASSQLLAGYRYNEQFF	TGCGCCAGCAGCCAACTACTAGCGGGATATCGCTACAATGAGCAGTTCTTC
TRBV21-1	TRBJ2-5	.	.	CATRVSDRGLGGTQYF	TGTGCCACCCGAGTTTCGGACAGGGGGTTAGGAGGGACCCAGTACTTC
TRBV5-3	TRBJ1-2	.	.	CARSLHGNGYTF	TGTGCCAGAAGCTTACACGGCAATGGCTACACCTTC
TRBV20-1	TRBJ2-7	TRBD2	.	CSASEFRPAGVKYEQYF	TGCAGTGCTAGTGAGTTCCGTCCAGCGGGAGTAAAATACGAGCAGTACTTC
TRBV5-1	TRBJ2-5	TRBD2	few	CASSLAWTSGGAETQYF	TGCGCCAGCAGCTTGGCCTGGACTAGCGGGGGGGCCGAGACCCAGTACTTC
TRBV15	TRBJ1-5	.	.	CATSRAGTNQPQHF	TGTGCCACCAGCAGAGCAGGTACTAATCAGCCCCAGCATTTT